A selection of T cell receptor beta chains follows, all from one sample in a study of control samples from healthy donors and cancer patients. Here immunoSEQ multiplex PCR was the method, and the copy in TCRdb shows in-frame clones only, minus some. The table includes 130,000 or so clones, around 94% detected once. The specimen was blood. These TCRs come from a man in his forties in good health. Both conserved end residues are part of each CDR3. A D gene is named only where the DNA matches it firmly.

j_call,v_call,cdr3_length,d_call,cdr3_aa
TRBJ1-5,TRBV10-2,14,.,CASCPGQRDQPQHF
TRBJ1-5,TRBV4-1,17,.,CASSPAGGLAYNQPQHF
TRBJ2-2,TRBV4-2,15,.,CASSQEFPVPGELFF
TRBJ2-5,TRBV12-5,12,.,CASGLRQETQYF
TRBJ2-1,TRBV30,12,.,CAWNLANNEQFF
TRBJ2-5,TRBV28,14,TRBD1,CASSLGQPAETQYF
TRBJ1-2,TRBV10-3,14,TRBD1,CAISDLQGRYGYTF
TRBJ1-5,TRBV2,13,.,CASSVAGTQPQHF
TRBJ2-2,TRBV28,11,.,CASTDTGELFF
TRBJ2-7,TRBV6-1,18,TRBD2,CASSEEGGGGVPPYEQYF
TRBJ2-5,TRBV5-1,14,TRBD1,CASSPGQRQETQYF
TRBJ2-2,TRBV9,18,.,CASSSHPSRAQNTGELFF
TRBJ2-7,TRBV4-3,13,.,CASSQEEFYEQYF
TRBJ1-3,TRBV7-6,14,.,CASSLGRSGNTIYF
TRBJ2-5,TRBV19,13,TRBD2,CASRTSGQETQYF
TRBJ1-2,TRBV6-5,14,.,CASSWLDANYGYTF
TRBJ1-5,TRBV3-1/TRBV3-2,16,.,CASSQGGGANNQPQHF
TRBJ2-1,TRBV7-9,14,TRBD2,CASSLWDSGNEQFF
TRBJ2-1,TRBV11-2,16,TRBD2,CASSPQTGLDYNEQFF
TRBJ1-2,TRBV6-4,14,.,CASSERASNYGYTF
TRBJ1-5,TRBV6-2/TRBV6-3,15,.,CASSYVITGNQPQHF
TRBJ1-1,TRBV18,13,.,CASSPSLNTEAFF
TRBJ2-3,TRBV15,15,.,CATSNVGRGPDTQYF
TRBJ2-5,TRBV5-4,12,.,CASSLSVETQYF
TRBJ1-2,TRBV7-2,13,TRBD1,CASSLDREHGYTF
TRBJ1-6,TRBV5-1,15,.,CASSRGDGPRSPLHF
TRBJ2-2,TRBV18,18,TRBD2,CASSPPQGLAGNTGELFF
TRBJ2-2,TRBV13,15,.,CASSWARGNAGELFF
TRBJ1-1,TRBV2,14,.,CASRGRITRSEAFF
TRBJ1-1,TRBV30,12,.,CAWSVTGTKAFF
TRBJ2-3,TRBV20-1,11,.,CSASPTDTQYF
TRBJ1-6,TRBV28,17,.,CASSPGTLSSYNSPLHF
TRBJ2-1,TRBV3-1/TRBV3-2,14,.,CASTSGARYNEQFF
TRBJ1-2,TRBV29-1,15,.,CSVEGVGGANYGYTF
TRBJ2-7,TRBV11-2,17,.,CASSHLFSSRISYEQYF
TRBJ2-1,TRBV7-8,16,TRBD2,CASSILLAGGPNEQFF
TRBJ2-1,TRBV20-1,11,.,CSASEGDEQFF
TRBJ2-5,TRBV25-1,15,.,CASSATGGIQETQYF
TRBJ2-7,TRBV5-1,14,.,CASSSTGHSYEQYF
TRBJ2-1,TRBV7-3,14,.,CASSFLGGNNEQFF
TRBJ1-1,TRBV6-5,10,.,CASGGFEAFF
TRBJ2-6,TRBV24-1,18,TRBD1,CATSDKTGLRSGANVLTF
TRBJ2-4,TRBV28,16,.,CASSLPGGLTKNIQYF
TRBJ1-1,TRBV10-2,15,.,CASKLGFYVNTEAFF